One T cell receptor (beta chain) is described in this entry. Its antigen specificity is not known. Nothing much larger sits one base from this clone, and base qualities are not available. The trial excluded patients who had a history of autoimmune disease or who were on systemic immunosuppression. Peripheral blood for TCR sequencing was collected from all dose cohorts at baseline, on cycle 4 day 1, and on cycle 7 day 1. Samples were obtained from an open-label, multicenter, first-in-human phase I dose-escalation trial of ivuxolimab. The trial enrolled adults with locally advanced or metastatic head and neck squamous cell, hepatocellular, melanoma or renal cell carcinoma. Before TCR sequencing, CD4+ T cells and CD8+ T cells were sorted from peripheral blood as separate populations. This record belongs to a study of OX40 agonist ivuxolimab in advanced cancers. Study-wide context: Ivuxolimab was an agonistic, fully human IgG2 monoclonal antibody directed against OX40 (CD134), a costimulatory receptor. Intravenous ivuxolimab was administered to patients every 2 weeks at six dose levels: 0.01, 0.1, 0.3, 1.5, 3 and 10 mg/kg. Of the roughly 51 patients in dose escalation, around 19 had hepatocellular carcinoma, about 15 had melanoma, 9 had renal cell carcinoma and 9 had head and neck cancer. In the dose-escalation cohort, roughly 82% of patients were male, and the mean age was approximately 60 years with a range of about 20 to 90. Prior anti-PD-1, anti-PD-L1 or anti-CTLA-4 therapy was permitted, and checkpoint inhibitors had been received by less than 45% of dose-escalation patients. Partial responses occurred in three dose-escalation patients: two with cutaneous melanoma and one with hepatocellular carcinoma. Peripheral TCRbeta sequencing was intended to test whether TCR sequence diversity was altered and clonal T-cell expansion was caused by ivuxolimab. The paper covers the monotherapy dose-escalation part of the phase I ivuxolimab trial, which included N of about 50 patients.

Results the study describes overall, beyond this receptor: The antigen specificity of the peripheral T cells that underwent clonal expansion was not determined. In partial responders in the 0.1-3.0 mg/kg groups, normalized peripheral clonal expansion was found to be among the lowest, especially among CD8+ T cells. After ivuxolimab, more expanded clones were found on average in CD8+ T cells than in CD4+ T cells. Low levels of normalized T-cell clonal expansion were also seen in some patients who did not respond. At doses of 0.1 to 3.0 mg/kg, clonal expansion of both CD4+ and CD8+ blood T cells was observed from baseline to week 6.

For sequencing of the TCRbeta CDR3 region, genomic DNA was extracted from the sorted cells. The immunoSEQ Assay was used for sequencing of TCRbeta CDR3 regions. TCRdb's version of the immuneACCESS table is confined to in-frame rearrangements and falls short of the full clone set. An unresolved V gene accounts for under half of the shortfall where checked; the remainder is of unknown origin. The sample table holds approximately 91,000 clones, of which 80% to 90% were seen once. The ten largest account for roughly 2% of the sample. CDR1 and CDR2 were assigned from the germline V gene (reference sequence) as MNHEY and SMNVEV. Reading from cysteine to phenylalanine, the CDR3 counts 16 amino acids. The entry retains the CDR3 DNA only, 48 bases that are in frame from base 1. At the junction V is shortened by 4 bases and J by 0 bases; bases outside the gene matches: 7.

This clonotype was obtained from an adult with an advanced solid tumor such as melanoma, head and neck, liver or kidney cancer. The sample here was CD4+ or CD8+ T cells sorted from blood, taken in a trial of the OX40 agonist ivuxolimab. The chain uses TRBV27 and TRBJ2-3, with 7 bases matching TRBD2. The CDR3 in this case is CASSSGGWISTDTQYF. The nucleotide sequence is given as TGTGCCAGCAGTTCCGGGGGGTGGATTAGCACAGATACGCAGTATTTT.